Listed below are T cell receptor beta chains from one sample, sequenced in a study of T cell responses to AZD1222 COVID-19 vaccine. Generated by immunoSEQ multiplex PCR, the TCRdb table keeps only in-frame clones and is missing some. The sample holds 130,000 or so clones, approximately 93% seen once. The starting material was peripheral blood, obtained on day 0 of AZD1222 vaccination. Receptors originate from an adult in good health. Both conserved end residues are part of each CDR3. Each record gives: clone size, V gene, J gene, D gene, CDR3 DNA, CDR3 protein. D genes are given only for firm matches. Size is omitted from some rows. Given values are once, few, many or a class for expanded clones.

NA	TRBV7-9	TRBJ1-3	NA	TGTGCCAGCAGTGGAATGGGGACGGACACCATATATTTT	CASSGMGTDTIYF
NA	TRBV7-8	TRBJ2-1	NA	TGTGCCAGCAGTAAACCCTCCGGAGAGGAGCAGTTCTTC	CASSKPSGEEQFF
NA	TRBV5-4	TRBJ1-6	NA	TGTGCCAGCAGCGGGACGGGCTATAATTCACCCCTCCACTTT	CASSGTGYNSPLHF
NA	TRBV6-5	TRBJ1-1	NA	TGTGCCAGCAGCCCGGACAGCACCCGCGAAGCTTTCTTT	CASSPDSTREAFF
NA	TRBV5-1	TRBJ1-1	TRBD1	TGCGCCAGCAGCGTGGGACAGGGGGACACTGAAGCTTTCTTT	CASSVGQGDTEAFF
NA	TRBV6-6	TRBJ2-2	TRBD1	TGTGCCACAGGGGGCCGAACCGGGGAGCTGTTTTTT	CATGGRTGELFF
NA	TRBV5-4	TRBJ2-1	NA	TGTGCCAGCACTTGGGGGAATCTCAATGAGCAGTTCTTC	CASTWGNLNEQFF
NA	TRBV27	TRBJ1-1	NA	TGTGCCAGCAGTTTAGATCGCTCTCGGCCTGAAGCTTTCTTT	CASSLDRSRPEAFF
NA	TRBV5-5	TRBJ1-5	NA	TGTGCCAGCAGCTTCGCGGACAGCAACGGCAATCAGCCCCAGCATTTT	CASSFADSNGNQPQHF
NA	TRBV10-3	TRBJ2-7	NA	TGTGCCATCAGTGAGTCTGGCAGCGCCTACGAGCAGTACTTC	CAISESGSAYEQYF
NA	TRBV11-2	TRBJ2-7	TRBD1	TGTGCCAGCAGCCCGCGGACAGGGTGGTTTACTAGGGACGAGCAGTACTTC	CASSPRTGWFTRDEQYF
NA	TRBV14	TRBJ1-1	TRBD1	TGTGCCAGCAGCCCTTACAGGGGGCTGCAACAGAACACTGAAGCTTTCTTT	CASSPYRGLQQNTEAFF
NA	TRBV4-1	TRBJ2-7	NA	TGCGCCAGCAGCCAAGGATTCCGGGACTCAGGGGGAACCTACGAGCAGTACTTC	CASSQGFRDSGGTYEQYF
NA	TRBV6-5	TRBJ1-1	TRBD1	TGTGCCAGCAGCGGCGTAGGGACAGGGGGCACTGAAGCTTTCTTT	CASSGVGTGGTEAFF
few	TRBV7-8	TRBJ2-6	NA	TGTGCCAGCACCCTATCTGGGGCCAACGTCCTGACTTTC	CASTLSGANVLTF
NA	TRBV10-3	TRBJ1-4	NA	TGTGCCATCAGTGAGTCGCAGGGCCGGGAAAAACTGTTTTTT	CAISESQGREKLFF
NA	TRBV7-9	TRBJ2-7	NA	TGTGCCAGCGAGCCGGGGGCCTCCTACGAGCAGTACTTC	CASEPGASYEQYF
many	TRBV2	TRBJ2-5	NA	TGTGCCAGCAGGGGGATGCCCGTCCAGTACTTC	CASRGMPVQYF
NA	TRBV19	TRBJ1-2	TRBD1	TGTGCCAGTAGCAGGACAGGGTTGGACCTTAACTATGGCTACACCTTC	CASSRTGLDLNYGYTF
NA	TRBV10-3	TRBJ1-2	NA	TGTGCCATCAGGGAGGCCCTACGTGGCTACACCTTC	CAIREALRGYTF
once	TRBV5-6	TRBJ2-7	TRBD1	TGTGCCAGCAGCTTGATACAGGGGGCTGGCGAGCAGTACTTC	CASSLIQGAGEQYF
once	TRBV19	TRBJ2-1	NA	TGTGCCAGTAGTTGGGATGAGGGGCCTAGCTCCTACAATGAGCAGTTCTTC	CASSWDEGPSSYNEQFF
NA	TRBV4-1	TRBJ1-1	NA	TGCGCCAGCAGCCAAGGCCCCAGGGGTGACACTGAAGCTTTCTTT	CASSQGPRGDTEAFF
NA	TRBV19	TRBJ1-2	NA	TGTGCCAGTAGTAGTCTATCAGGACCCCATGGCTACACCTTC	CASSSLSGPHGYTF
once	TRBV10-3	TRBJ1-2	TRBD1	TGTGCCATGTGGGACCAGGGGGTTTCTAACTATGGCTACACCTTC	CAMWDQGVSNYGYTF
once	TRBV18	TRBJ2-5	NA	TGTGCCAGCTCCCCGGGTCCTACCAAACAAGAGACCCAGTACTTC	CASSPGPTKQETQYF
NA	TRBV5-1	TRBJ1-4	NA	TGCGCCAGCAGCTTGAGCGGGGCGAATGAAAAACTGTTTTTT	CASSLSGANEKLFF
NA	TRBV24-1	TRBJ2-3	TRBD2	TGTGCCACCAGTGGAGGCGGGGGGACCACAGATACGCAGTATTTT	CATSGGGGTTDTQYF